The present entry profiles one T cell receptor beta chain with its context. Its antigen is not identified. This entry belongs to a study of T cell clones after liver transplantation. As for the study in general: A pre-transplant mixed lymphocyte reaction with TCRbeta sequencing defined graft-donor-reactive clones followed in post-transplant blood. Standard immunosuppression, with no induction, continued until 12-24 months after transplant. Regarding the study as a whole: Compared with third party-reactive sequences, donor-reactive ones declined more, independent of withdrawal success. The donor-reactive repertoire was only partly measurable in a couple of subjects, lacking donor cells.

The repertoire was sequenced with immunoSEQ multiplex PCR; TCRdb's copy has only in-frame clones and lacks some. The repertoire holds around 110,000 clones, with approximately 90% as singletons. V gave up 3 bases and J gave up 4 bases, with 10 bases separating them. The CDR3 is 15 amino acids. Germline V gives CDR1 LNHDA, CDR2 SQIVND (reference sequence). The receptor was isolated from a human patient who received a liver transplant. Some of the T cells may derive from the graft donor. This specimen consisted of CD4+ T cells from blood, obtained 12 months after liver transplant. The rearrangement links TRBV19 to TRBJ2-6, with TRBD2 as a possible D gene (6 bases). The CDR3 DNA is TGTGCCAGTAGTATGGAGGGACCCGGGGCCAACGTCCTGACTTTC. Its protein product is CASSMEGPGANVLTF. Full variable domain (missing parts from reference TRBV19 and TRBJ2-6): DGGITQSPKYLFRKEGQNVTLSCEQNLNHDAMYWYRQDPGQGLRLIYYSQIVNDFQKGDIAEGYSVSREKKESFPLTVTSAQKNPTAFYLCASSMEGPGANVLTFGAGSRLTVL.